The present TCR beta chain was sequenced within a study of T cell responses to AZD1222 COVID-19 vaccine (dated by TCRdb to about 2021). General notes on the study: AZD1222 recipients given second doses at about 4 weeks or at about 12 weeks were pooled, since spike-specific TCR depth and breadth were not found to differ between the two schedules. TCR sequencing covered roughly 230 trial participants: 207 given two doses of AZD1222 and 26 given two doses of MenACWY control vaccine. Trial participants were enrolled by age into subgroups of 18-55, 56-69 and 70-plus years, and approximately 150, 30 and 60 TCR-sequenced participants, respectively, were included in these subgroups.

With regard to this clone: Its specific antigen is unknown. No qualities accompany the bases; no much larger clone lies one base away.

The sample's time point label, decoded: baseline before first vaccination. Vaccinee samples were obtained from the UK trials COV001 and COV002, which included a single-blind randomized controlled phase 2/3 trial of AZD1222 (ChAdOx1 nCoV-19) in healthy adults. For TCRbeta chain sequencing, PBMC samples from trial participants were taken at day 0 and at day 28 after the second dose. What the work shows at the level of the full study, not this receptor alone: Conclusions about previously exposed vaccinees are limited because only six or seven AZD1222 recipients were SARS-CoV-2 seropositive at baseline. Most participants were white British and females outnumbered males, and the authors suggested that clonal diversity may have been underestimated. A significant rise in spike-specific TCR breadth and depth was observed after two AZD1222 doses relative to day 0 and relative to MenACWY recipients. Reportedly, almost half of the unique spike-specific TCRs recognized epitopes lying outside the regions that are mutated in the B.1.351 and B.1.1.7 variants. Because no day 14 peak-response samples were available, repertoires were characterized only after the peak T cell response. The whole spike protein was spanned by vaccine-associated CD4 TCRs, and dominant responses were seen in regions 160-218 and 743-854. The 56-69-year group was small, and its depth increase did not reach significance, likely because of low power.

The CDR3 regions of human TCRbeta chains were analyzed by immunosequencing. Per the authors' processing: TCRs in the repertoires were compared against a reference library of SARS-CoV-2-specific TCRs that had been generated with the MIRA antigen-specificity platform. Breadth was defined as the fraction of unique TCRs that were SARS-CoV-2-associated. Depth was defined as the fraction of total T cells that were SARS-CoV-2-associated. Using the MIRA data, every spike-specific TCR was mapped to the spike region that the TCR reacted to and assigned to either a CD4 or a CD8 class. Log10-transformed breadth and depth values were compared by one-way ANOVA with Sidak's multiple comparisons tests. In TCRdb, the immuneACCESS table is reduced to in-frame sequences with V and J assigned. These tables do not hold every clone; where another copy was compared, an unresolved V gene accounts for under half, and the others remain unexplained. The DNA gave D and trimming, while V, J and clone size come from that table. This sample is represented by about 92,000 clones; approximately 90% of them were singletons. The top ten constitute 22% of the sample.

The receptor was isolated from an adult in good health. The sample in question was peripheral blood, obtained on day 0 of AZD1222 vaccination.

Here is the DNA: TGTGCCAGCAGCCTTAGACAGGGCTCCCAAGCTTTCTTT. This gives the protein CASSLRQGSQAFF. The V and J genes are TRBV5-4 and TRBJ1-1; 7 central nucleotides agree with TRBD1. The CDR3 goes from the cysteine to the phenylalanine over 13 residues. The only DNA kept is the CDR3, 39 bases in frame from the first base. The germline V gene (reference sequence) supplies CDR1 SGHNT and CDR2 YYREEE. For this chain, trimming is 4 bases at the V end and 9 bases at the J end, and the number of junction bases without a gene match is 9.